This T cell receptor (beta chain) was recorded in a study of blood T cell repertoires in COVID-19. On the study more broadly: Acute-phase and convalescent COVID-19 samples originated in the United States, Italy and Spain. T cells, B-cell-depleted T cells, or PBMCs supplied cDNA or gDNA.

The CDR3 contains 15 residues. Trimming removed 1 base at V and 2 bases at J, with 11 bases between. Germline V gives CDR1 SGHTA, CDR2 FQGNSA. In the original analysis: Reference gene primer amplification in the assay estimated nucleated cell counts. This table comes from immunoSEQ multiplex PCR, and its TCRdb copy is limited to in-frame clones, with some not included. The V and J calls and clone size were taken over from that table, and D and trimming were inferred from the DNA. The repertoire holds 150,000 or so clones, with roughly 84% as singletons. This clone has only one observation. Sequenced input: peripheral blood. The chain is built from TRBV7-2 and TRBJ1-2; unclear D gene. The sequence was collected from a man aged 60-69 years who had recovered from COVID-19. In DNA, the CDR3 is TGTGCCAGCAGCTTAGGCCCTCTTGAGAACTATGGCTACACCTTC. It encodes CASSLGPLENYGYTF.